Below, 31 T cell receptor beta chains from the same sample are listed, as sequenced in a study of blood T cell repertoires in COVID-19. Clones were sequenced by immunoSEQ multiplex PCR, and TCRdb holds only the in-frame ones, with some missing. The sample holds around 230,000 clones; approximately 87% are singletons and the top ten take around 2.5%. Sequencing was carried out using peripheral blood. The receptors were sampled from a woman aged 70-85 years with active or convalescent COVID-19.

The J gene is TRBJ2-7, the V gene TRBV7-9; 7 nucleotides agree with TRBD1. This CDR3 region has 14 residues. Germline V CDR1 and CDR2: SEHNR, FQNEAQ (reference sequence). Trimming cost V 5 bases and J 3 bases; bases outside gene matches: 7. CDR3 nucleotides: TGTGCCAGCAGCGCGTGGGGACAGCGCTACGAGCAGTACTTC. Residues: CASSAWGQRYEQYF. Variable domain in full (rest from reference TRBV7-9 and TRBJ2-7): DTGVSQNPRHKITKRGQNVTFRCDPISEHNRLYWYRQTLGQGPEFLTYFQNEAQLEKSRLLSDRFSAERPKGSFSTLEIQRTEQGDSAMYLCASSAWGQRYEQYFGPGTRLTVT.

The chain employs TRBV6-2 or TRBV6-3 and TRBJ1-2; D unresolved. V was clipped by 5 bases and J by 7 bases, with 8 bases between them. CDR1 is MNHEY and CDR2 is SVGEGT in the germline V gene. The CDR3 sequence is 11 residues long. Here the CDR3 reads CASSTLLGYTF. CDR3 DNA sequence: TGTGCCAGCAGTACCCTACTTGGCTACACCTTC.

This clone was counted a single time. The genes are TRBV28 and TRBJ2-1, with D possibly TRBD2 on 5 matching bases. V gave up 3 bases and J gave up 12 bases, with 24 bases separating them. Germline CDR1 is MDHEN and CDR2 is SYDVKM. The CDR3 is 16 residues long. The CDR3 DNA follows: TGTGCCAGCAGTTTGGTCTTCGGACTCACATACGTCGGGCAGTTCTTC. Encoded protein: CASSLVFGLTYVGQFF.

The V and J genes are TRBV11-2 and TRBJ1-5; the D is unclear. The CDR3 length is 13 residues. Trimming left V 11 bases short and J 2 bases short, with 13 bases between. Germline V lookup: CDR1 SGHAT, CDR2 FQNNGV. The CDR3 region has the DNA TGTGCCTCTACCCCCGGGGGCAATCAGCCCCAGCATTTT. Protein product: CASTPGGNQPQHF.

In DNA form, the CDR3 reads TGTGCCAGCAGTAGCAACAGGGGCCAAGAGACCCAGTACTTC. It specifies CASSSNRGQETQYF. The V call is TRBV6-5, the J call TRBJ2-5; 7 positions agree with TRBD1. Germline V lookup: CDR1 MNHEY, CDR2 SVGAGI. Trimming cost V 5 bases and J 1 base; bases outside gene matches: 4. This CDR3 spans 14 amino acids.

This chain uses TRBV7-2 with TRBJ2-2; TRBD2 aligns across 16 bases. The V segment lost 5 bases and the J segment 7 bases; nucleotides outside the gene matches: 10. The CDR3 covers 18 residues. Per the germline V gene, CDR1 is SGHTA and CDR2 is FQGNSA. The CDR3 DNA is TGTGCCAGCAGCACCCCGGGACTAGCGGGGGGGAACGGCGGGGAGCTGTTTTTT. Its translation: CASSTPGLAGGNGGELFF.

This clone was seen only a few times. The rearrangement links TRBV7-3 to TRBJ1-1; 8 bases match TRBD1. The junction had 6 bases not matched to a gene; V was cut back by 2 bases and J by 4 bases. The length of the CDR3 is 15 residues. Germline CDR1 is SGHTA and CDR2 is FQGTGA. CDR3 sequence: CASSLAGGGSTEAFF. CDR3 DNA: TGTGCCAGCAGCTTAGCAGGGGGCGGAAGCACTGAAGCTTTCTTT.

The CDR3 spells CASSFAGVSEQFF. CDR3 nucleotide sequence: TGTGCCAGCAGCTTTGCAGGGGTTTCTGAGCAGTTCTTC. This chain uses TRBV13 with TRBJ2-1; a weak D match, TRBD1 (6 bases). Germline-derived CDR1 and CDR2 are PRHDT and FYEKMQ (reference sequence). This CDR3 spans 13 amino acids. Trimming removed 3 bases from V and 9 bases from J, with 12 bases in between.

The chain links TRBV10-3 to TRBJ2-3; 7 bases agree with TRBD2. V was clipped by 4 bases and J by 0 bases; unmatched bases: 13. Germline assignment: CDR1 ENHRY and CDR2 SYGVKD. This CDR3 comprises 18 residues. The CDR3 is CAISGTLREASSTDTQYF. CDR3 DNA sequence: TGTGCCATCAGTGGGACTCTACGGGAGGCCTCTAGCACAGATACGCAGTATTTT.

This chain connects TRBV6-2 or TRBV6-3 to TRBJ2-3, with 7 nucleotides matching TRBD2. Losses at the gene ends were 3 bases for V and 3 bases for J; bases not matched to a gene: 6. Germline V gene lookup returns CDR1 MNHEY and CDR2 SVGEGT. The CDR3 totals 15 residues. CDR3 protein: CASSYGGGETDTQYF. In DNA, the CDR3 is TGTGCCAGCAGTTATGGCGGGGGAGAAACAGATACGCAGTATTTT.

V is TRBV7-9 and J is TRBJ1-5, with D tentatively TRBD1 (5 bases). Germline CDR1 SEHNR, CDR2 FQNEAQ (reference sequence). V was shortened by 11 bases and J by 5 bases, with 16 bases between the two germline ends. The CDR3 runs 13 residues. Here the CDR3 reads CAGAHDSYQPQHF. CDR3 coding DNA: TGTGCCGGAGCCCACGACAGTTATCAGCCCCAGCATTTT.

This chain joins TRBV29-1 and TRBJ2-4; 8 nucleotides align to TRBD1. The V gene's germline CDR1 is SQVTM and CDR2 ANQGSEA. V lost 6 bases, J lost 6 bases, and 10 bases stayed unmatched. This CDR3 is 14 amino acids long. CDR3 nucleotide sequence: TGCAGCGTCCTCCAGGACAGGGCTGCAAACATTCAGTACTTC. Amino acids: CSVLQDRAANIQYF.

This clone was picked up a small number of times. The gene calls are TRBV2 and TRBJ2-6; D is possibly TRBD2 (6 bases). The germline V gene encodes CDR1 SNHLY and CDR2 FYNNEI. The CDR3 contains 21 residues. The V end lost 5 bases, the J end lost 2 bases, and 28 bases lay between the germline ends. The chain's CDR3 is CASSRIPPGRLMETGANVLTF. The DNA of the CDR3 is TGTGCCAGCAGTCGCATACCGCCGGGGAGGCTTATGGAGACTGGGGCCAACGTCCTGACTTTC.

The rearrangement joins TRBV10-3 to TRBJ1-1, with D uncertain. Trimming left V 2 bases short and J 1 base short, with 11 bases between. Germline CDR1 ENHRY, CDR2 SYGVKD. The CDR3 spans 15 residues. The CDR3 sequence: CAISEQPQQNTEAFF. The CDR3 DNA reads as TGTGCCATCAGTGAGCAGCCACAGCAGAACACTGAAGCTTTCTTT.

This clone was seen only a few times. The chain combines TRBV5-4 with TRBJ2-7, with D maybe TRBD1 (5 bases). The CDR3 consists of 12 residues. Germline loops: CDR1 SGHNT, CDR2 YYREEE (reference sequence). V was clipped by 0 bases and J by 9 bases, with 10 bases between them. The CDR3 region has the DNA TGTGCCAGCAGCTTGGAGGGGCAAGGGCAGTACTTC. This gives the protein CASSLEGQGQYF.

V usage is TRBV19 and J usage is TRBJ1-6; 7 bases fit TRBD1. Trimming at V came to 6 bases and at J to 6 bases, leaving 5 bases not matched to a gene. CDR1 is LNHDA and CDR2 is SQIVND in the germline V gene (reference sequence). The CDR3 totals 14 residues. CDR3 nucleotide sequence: TGTGCCAGTAGGATCGGGACAGTTAATTCACCCCTCCACTTT. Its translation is CASRIGTVNSPLHF.

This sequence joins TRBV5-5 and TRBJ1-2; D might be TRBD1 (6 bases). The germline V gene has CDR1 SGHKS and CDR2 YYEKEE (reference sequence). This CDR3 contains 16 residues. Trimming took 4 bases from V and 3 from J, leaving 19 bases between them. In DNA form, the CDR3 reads TGTGCCAGCAGCCTCCTGACAGGACCTGGGGACTATGGCTACACCTTC. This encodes CASSLLTGPGDYGYTF.

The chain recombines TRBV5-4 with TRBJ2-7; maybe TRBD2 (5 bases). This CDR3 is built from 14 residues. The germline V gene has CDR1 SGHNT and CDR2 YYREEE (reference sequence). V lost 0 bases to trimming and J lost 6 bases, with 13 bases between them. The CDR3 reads CASSLDFSGGEQYF. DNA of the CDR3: TGTGCCAGCAGCTTGGATTTCTCTGGAGGCGAGCAGTACTTC.

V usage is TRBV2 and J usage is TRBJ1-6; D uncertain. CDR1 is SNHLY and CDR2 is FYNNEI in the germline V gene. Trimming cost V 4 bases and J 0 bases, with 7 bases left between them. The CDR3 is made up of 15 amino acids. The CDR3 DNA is TGTGCCAGCAGTGTCCCGAGCTCCTATAATTCACCCCTCCACTTT. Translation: CASSVPSSYNSPLHF.

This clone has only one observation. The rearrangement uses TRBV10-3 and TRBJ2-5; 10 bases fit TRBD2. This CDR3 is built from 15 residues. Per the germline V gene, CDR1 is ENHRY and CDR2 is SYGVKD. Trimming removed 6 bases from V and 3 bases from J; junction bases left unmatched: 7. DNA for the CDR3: TGTGCCATCAGCTTAGCGGGAGGCCTCAAAGAGACCCAGTACTTC. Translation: CAISLAGGLKETQYF.

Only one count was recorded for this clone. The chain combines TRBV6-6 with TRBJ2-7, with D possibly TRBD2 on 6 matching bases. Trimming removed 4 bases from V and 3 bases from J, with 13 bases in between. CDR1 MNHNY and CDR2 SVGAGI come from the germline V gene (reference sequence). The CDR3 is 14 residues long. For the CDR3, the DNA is TGTGCCAGCAGTTTGAGCGGGCCCGGCTACGAGCAGTACTTC. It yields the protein CASSLSGPGYEQYF.

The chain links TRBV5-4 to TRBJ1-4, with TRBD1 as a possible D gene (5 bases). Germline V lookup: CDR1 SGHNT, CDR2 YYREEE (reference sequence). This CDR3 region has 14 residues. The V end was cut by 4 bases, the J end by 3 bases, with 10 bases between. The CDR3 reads CASSLGGANEKLFF. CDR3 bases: TGTGCCAGCAGCCTGGGGGGGGCTAATGAAAAACTGTTTTTT.

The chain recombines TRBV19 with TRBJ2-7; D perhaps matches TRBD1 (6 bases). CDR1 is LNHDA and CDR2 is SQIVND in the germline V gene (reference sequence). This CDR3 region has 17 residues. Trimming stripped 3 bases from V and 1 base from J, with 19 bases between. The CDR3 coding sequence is TGTGCCAGTAGTATGGGGGTAGAAACAGGGAAATCCTACGAGCAGTACTTC. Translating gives CASSMGVETGKSYEQYF.

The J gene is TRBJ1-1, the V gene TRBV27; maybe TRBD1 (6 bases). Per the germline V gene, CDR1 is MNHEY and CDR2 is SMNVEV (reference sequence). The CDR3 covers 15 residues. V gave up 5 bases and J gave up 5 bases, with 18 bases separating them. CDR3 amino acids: CASSPLQGSETEAFF. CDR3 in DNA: TGTGCCAGCAGTCCCTTACAGGGTAGCGAGACTGAAGCTTTCTTT.

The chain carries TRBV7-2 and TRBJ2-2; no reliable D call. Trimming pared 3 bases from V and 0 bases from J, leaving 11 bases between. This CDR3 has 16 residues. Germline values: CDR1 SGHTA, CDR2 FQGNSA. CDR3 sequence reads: CASSFQITANTGELFF. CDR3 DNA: TGTGCCAGCAGCTTTCAGATAACCGCGAACACCGGGGAGCTGTTTTTT.

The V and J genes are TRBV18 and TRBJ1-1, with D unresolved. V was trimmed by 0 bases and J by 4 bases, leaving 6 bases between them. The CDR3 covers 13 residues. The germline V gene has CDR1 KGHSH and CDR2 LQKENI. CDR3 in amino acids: CASSPPPGTEAFF. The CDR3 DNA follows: TGTGCCAGCTCACCACCGCCAGGCACTGAAGCTTTCTTT.

As DNA, the CDR3 is TGTGCCAGTAGTGGTGACAGGGGACGTCCTGGCTACACCTTC. This sequence encodes CASSGDRGRPGYTF. This chain joins TRBV19 and TRBJ1-2, with 8 positions matching TRBD1. The germline V gene has CDR1 LNHDA and CDR2 SQIVND (reference sequence). The CDR3 has 14 residues. The ends lost 5 bases at V and 7 bases at J; junction bases unmatched: 9.

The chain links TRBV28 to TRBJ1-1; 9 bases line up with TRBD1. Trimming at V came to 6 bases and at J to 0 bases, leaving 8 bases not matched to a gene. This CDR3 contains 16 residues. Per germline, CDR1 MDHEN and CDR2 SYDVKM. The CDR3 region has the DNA TGTGCCAGCAGCAGTCCCGGGACAGGGATGAACACTGAAGCTTTCTTT. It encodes CASSSPGTGMNTEAFF.

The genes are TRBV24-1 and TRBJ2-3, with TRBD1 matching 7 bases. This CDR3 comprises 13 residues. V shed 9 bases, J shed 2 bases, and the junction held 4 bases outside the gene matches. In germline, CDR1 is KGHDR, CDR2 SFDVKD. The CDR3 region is CATQDRFTDTQYF. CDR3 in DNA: TGTGCCACCCAGGACAGGTTCACAGATACGCAGTATTTT.

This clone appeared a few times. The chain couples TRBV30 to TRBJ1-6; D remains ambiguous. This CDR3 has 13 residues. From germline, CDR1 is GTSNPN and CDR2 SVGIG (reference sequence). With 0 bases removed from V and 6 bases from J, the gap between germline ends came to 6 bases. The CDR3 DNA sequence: TGTGCCTGGAGTGTACGGGGTAATTCACCCCTCCACTTT. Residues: CAWSVRGNSPLHF.

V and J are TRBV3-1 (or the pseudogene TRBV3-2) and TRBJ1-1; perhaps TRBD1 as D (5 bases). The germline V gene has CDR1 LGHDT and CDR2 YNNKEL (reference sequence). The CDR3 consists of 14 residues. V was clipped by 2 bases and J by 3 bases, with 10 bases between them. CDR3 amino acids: CASSQPGYDTEAFF. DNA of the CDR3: TGTGCCAGCAGCCAACCAGGGTATGACACTGAAGCTTTCTTT.